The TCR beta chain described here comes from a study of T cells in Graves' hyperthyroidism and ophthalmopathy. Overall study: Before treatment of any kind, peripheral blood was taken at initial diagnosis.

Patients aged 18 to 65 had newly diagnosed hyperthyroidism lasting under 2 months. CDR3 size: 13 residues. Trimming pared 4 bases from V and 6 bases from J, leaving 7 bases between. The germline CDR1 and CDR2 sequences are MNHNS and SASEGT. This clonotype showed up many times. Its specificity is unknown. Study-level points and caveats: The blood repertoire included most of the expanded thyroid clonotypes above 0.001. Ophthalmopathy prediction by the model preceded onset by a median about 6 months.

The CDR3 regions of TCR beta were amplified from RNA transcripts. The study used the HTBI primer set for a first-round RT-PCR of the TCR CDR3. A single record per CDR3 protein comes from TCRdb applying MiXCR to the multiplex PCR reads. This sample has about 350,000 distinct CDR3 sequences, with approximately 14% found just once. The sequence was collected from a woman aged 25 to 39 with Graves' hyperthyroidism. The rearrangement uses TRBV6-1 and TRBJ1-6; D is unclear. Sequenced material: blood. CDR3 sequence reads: CASSVKTNSPLHF. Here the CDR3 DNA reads TGTGCCAGCAGTGTCAAGACTAATTCACCCCTCCACTTT.